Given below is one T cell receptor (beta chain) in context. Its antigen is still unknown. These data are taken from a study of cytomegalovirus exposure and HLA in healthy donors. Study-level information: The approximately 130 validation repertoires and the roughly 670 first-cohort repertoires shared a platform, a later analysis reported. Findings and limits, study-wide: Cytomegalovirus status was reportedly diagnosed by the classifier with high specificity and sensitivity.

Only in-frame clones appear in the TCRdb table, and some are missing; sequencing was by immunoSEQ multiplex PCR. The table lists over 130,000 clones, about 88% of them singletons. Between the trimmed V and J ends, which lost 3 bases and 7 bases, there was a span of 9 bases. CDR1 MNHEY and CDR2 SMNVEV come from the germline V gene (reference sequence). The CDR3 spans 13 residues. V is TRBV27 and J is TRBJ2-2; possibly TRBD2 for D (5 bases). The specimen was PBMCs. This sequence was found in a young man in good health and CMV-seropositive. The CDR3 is CASSFSGVGELFF. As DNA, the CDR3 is TGTGCCAGCAGTTTCTCCGGGGTCGGGGAGCTGTTTTTT.